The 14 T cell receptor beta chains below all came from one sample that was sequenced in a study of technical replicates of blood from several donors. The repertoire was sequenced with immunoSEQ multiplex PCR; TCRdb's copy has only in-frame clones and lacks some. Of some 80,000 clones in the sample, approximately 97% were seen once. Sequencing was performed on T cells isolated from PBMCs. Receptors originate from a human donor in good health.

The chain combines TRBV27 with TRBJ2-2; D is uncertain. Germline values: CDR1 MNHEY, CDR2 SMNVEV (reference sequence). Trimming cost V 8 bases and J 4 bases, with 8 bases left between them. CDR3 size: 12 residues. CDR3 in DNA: TGTGCCAGCCGAACTTCCACCGGGGAGCTGTTTTTT. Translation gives CASRTSTGELFF.

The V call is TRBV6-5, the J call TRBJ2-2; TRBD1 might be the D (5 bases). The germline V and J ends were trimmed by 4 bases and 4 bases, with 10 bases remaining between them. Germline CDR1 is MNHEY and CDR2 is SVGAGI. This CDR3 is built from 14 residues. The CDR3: CASSSQGGTGELFF. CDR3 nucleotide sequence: TGTGCCAGCAGTTCGCAGGGTGGCACCGGGGAGCTGTTTTTT.

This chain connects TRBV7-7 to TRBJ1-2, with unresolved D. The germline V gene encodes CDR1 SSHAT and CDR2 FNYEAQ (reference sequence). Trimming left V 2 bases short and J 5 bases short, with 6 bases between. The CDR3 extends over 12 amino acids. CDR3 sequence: CASSLTGYGYTF. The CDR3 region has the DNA TGTGCCAGCAGCTTAACGGGGTATGGCTACACCTTC.

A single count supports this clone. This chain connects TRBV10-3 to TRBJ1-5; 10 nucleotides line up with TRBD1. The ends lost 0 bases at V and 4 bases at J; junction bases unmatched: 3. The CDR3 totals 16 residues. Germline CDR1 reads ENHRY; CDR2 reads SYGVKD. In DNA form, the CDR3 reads TGTGCCATCAGTGAGTCGACAGGGGGCAGGAATCAGCCCCAGCATTTT. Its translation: CAISESTGGRNQPQHF.

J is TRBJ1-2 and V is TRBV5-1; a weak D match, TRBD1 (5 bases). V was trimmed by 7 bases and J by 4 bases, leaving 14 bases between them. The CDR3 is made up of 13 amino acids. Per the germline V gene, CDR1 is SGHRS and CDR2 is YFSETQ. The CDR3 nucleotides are TGCGCCAGCGGCCTGACAGCTCGCTATGGCTACACCTTC. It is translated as CASGLTARYGYTF. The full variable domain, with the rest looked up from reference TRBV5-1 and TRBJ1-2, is KAGVTQTPRYLIKTRGQQVTLSCSPISGHRSVSWYQQTPGQGLQFLFEYFSETQRNKGNFPGRFSGRQFSNSRSEMNVSTLELGDSALYLCASGLTARYGYTFGSGTRLTVV.

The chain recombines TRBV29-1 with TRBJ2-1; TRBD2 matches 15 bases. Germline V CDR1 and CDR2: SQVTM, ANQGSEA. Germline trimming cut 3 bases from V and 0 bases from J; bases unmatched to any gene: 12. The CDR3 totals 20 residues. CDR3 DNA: TGCAGCGTTGACGGACTAGCGGGAGGGCCAAGGGTAAGCTCCTACAATGAGCAGTTCTTC. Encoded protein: CSVDGLAGGPRVSSYNEQFF.

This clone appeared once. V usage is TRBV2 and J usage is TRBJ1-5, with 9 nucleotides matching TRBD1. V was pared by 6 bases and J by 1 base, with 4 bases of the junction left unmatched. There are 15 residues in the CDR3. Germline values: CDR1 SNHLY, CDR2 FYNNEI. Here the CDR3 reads CASRLGTGSNQPQHF. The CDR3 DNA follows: TGTGCCAGCAGGCTCGGGACAGGGAGCAATCAGCCCCAGCATTTT.

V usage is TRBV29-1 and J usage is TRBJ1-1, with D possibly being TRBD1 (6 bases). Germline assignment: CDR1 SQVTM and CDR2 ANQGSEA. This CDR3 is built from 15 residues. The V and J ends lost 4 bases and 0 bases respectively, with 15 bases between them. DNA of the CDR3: TGCAGCGTTGTGAAAGACAGGTCAATGAACACTGAAGCTTTCTTT. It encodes CSVVKDRSMNTEAFF.

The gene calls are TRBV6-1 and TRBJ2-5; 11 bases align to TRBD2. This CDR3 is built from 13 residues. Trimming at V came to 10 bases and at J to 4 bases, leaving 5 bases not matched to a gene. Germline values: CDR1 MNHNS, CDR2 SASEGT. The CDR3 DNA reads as TGTGCCATAGCGGGAGGGCGGGGAGAGACCCAGTACTTC. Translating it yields CAIAGGRGETQYF.

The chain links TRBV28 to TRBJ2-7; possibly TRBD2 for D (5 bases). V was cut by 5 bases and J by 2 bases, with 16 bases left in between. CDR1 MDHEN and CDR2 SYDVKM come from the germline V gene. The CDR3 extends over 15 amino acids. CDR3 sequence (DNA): TGTGCCAGCAGTCTGAGTGGAGGTCTCCCCTACGAGCAGTACTTC. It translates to CASSLSGGLPYEQYF.

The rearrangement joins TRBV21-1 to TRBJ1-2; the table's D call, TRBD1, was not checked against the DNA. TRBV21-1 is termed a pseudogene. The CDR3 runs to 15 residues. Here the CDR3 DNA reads TGTGCCAGCAGCATAACAGGGGGCTTAAGAGATGGCTACACCTTC. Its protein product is CASSITGGLRDGYTF.

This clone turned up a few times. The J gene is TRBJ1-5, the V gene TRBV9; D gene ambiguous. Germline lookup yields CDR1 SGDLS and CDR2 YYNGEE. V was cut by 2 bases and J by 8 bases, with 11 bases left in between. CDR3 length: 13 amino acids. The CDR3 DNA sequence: TGTGCCAGCAGCGTGGATAGCCTCGAGCCCCAGCATTTT. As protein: CASSVDSLEPQHF.

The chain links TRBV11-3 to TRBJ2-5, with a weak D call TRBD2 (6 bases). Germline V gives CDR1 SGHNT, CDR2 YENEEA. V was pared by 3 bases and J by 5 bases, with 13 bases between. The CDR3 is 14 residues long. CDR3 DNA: TGTGCCAGCAGCTTCTCCGGGAGTTATGAGACCCAGTACTTC. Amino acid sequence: CASSFSGSYETQYF.

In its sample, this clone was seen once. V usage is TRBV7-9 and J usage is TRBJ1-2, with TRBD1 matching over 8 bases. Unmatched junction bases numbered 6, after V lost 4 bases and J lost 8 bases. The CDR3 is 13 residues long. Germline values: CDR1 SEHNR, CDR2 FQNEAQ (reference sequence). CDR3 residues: CASSSQGAFGYTF. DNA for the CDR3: TGTGCCAGCAGCTCCCAGGGGGCGTTCGGCTACACCTTC.